Given below is one T cell receptor (beta chain) in context. The data derive from a study of blood T cell repertoires in COVID-19. Background on the study: Sites in the United States, Italy and Spain provided acute and convalescent COVID-19 samples.

Libraries were prepared by immunoSEQ multiplex PCR; TCRdb keeps only in-frame clonotypes and omits some of them. The table lists 70,000 to 90,000 clones, 78% of them singletons. This CDR3 comprises 17 residues. Trimming removed 0 bases at V and 1 base at J, with 11 bases between. Germline V gene sequence: CDR1 SGHRS, CDR2 YFSETQ. Sequencing was performed on peripheral blood. This sequence was found in a human donor in a cohort sampled during active COVID-19. This chain connects TRBV5-1 to TRBJ1-6; no clear D. The DNA for the CDR3 is TGCGCCAGCAGCTTGGGGGCTGATCCATCCTATAATTCACCCCTCCACTTT. Protein product: CASSLGADPSYNSPLHF.